This entry describes one T cell receptor beta chain. This receptor's antigen is unknown. One base away there is no much larger clone; base qualities are not given. This sample was taken from a study of cytomegalovirus exposure and HLA in healthy donors (dated by TCRdb to about 2017). Regarding the study in general: According to an earlier analysis of 587 of the donors, about 170 million T cells yielded 100 million or so unique TCR beta sequences and more than 250 Gb of sequence data. Roughly 300 gigabases of sequencing data and tens of millions of unique TCR sequences were included in an early release covering over 600 HLA-typed donors. Of the 398 genotyped donors, 75% to 85% were placed in the genetic ancestry cluster associated with self-reported Caucasian donors. The study aimed to test whether cataloging public T cell receptors could reveal signatures of past pathogen exposure. The study used immunosequencing to profile the T cell repertoires of more than 650 subjects and linked those repertoires to cytomegalovirus serostatus. Besides the first cohort of hundreds of subjects, a separate validation cohort made up of some 110 different subjects was used. High-throughput TCR immunosequencing, statistical association of individual TCRs with disease status, and machine learning were combined to predict cytomegalovirus infection status. To study patterns of TCR occurrence, a later analysis re-analyzed previously published TCR beta repertoires from just over 650 donors and added high-resolution HLA genotyping. The later analysis used no new phenotypic data to find candidate immune exposures, relying instead on TCR beta sequences and their occurrence across donors. To decide whether each TCR beta V gene segment behaved as functional or pseudogenic, an earlier analysis of some 600 of the donors relied on high-throughput TCR beta sequencing. Donor age, sex, ethnicity and CMV serostatus were compiled together with the repertoire data. A later genetic analysis used genome-wide SNP genotypes for about 60% of the 666 donors, treating that subset as a discovery cohort. All discovery cohort repertoires had been generated on a single sequencing platform. Class I and class II HLA loci were covered by the typing at four-digit resolution. The number of typed donors differed by locus: about 620-640 for A, B, C, DRB1 and DQB1; 500 to 550 for DQA1; approximately 600 for DPA1; and around 490 for DPB1. About five DR-DQ haplotypes were treated as single units for association and clustering because of strong linkage in the cohort. Among some 400 genotyped donors of the cohort, an average of about 240,000 unique TCR beta nucleotide sequences were sequenced per donor, roughly 18% of them non-productive. Here is what the overall study found, with its caveats: Cytomegalovirus status was reported to be diagnosed by the classifier with high specificity and sensitivity in both the original and validation cohorts. Only TCR beta chains were sequenced in this cohort, and the absence of alpha or paired-chain data limited detectable features. According to a later analysis, parvovirus B19, influenza, CMV and Epstein-Barr virus appeared linked to several top co-occurrence clusters. When HLA alleles, especially DR and DQ, strongly co-occurred, attributing TCR associations to individual alleles was difficult. In a later analysis, HLA-associated TCR beta chains showed more clonal expansion and lower generation probabilities than non-associated chains that were equally common. In an earlier analysis of 587 of the donors, most TCR beta V segments were observed in productive rearrangements about 87% or about 30% of the time, broadly matching IMGT annotations. In a later genetic analysis, a missense DCLRE1C variant was associated with V-gene and J-gene trimming of TCR beta chains, and the association was replicated in an independent cohort. Most TCR sequences were observed very rarely across donors, whereas some public TCRs were present in many individuals. Because counts were too low, seventeen rarely observed V segments, including chromosome 9 orphons, were excluded from the earlier analysis of 587 of the donors. Immune exposure information for the cohort was limited to CMV serostatus. A later genetic analysis reported fewer N-insertions in productive TCRs among donors in an Asian-associated ancestry cluster than the roughly 670-donor mean. It was suggested by the authors that the approach could potentially be generalized to other disease states and immunological phenotypes. Sequencing depth was assumed to be roughly uniform across donors in the presence/absence analyses, though that assumption may not hold. A later analysis found that TCR association rates varied across HLA loci, with DRB1 alleles showing the most associated TCRs and HLA-C alleles the fewest. A further reported finding was that TCR beta sequences accurately predicted the HLA-A and HLA-B alleles for most subjects in the first cohort. A later analysis found that most CMV-associated TCR beta chains appeared HLA-restricted, with HLA associations seemingly driven largely by CMV exposure. The 87-base-pair reads could not distinguish some IMGT-functional V segments, including TRBV6-2 and TRBV6-3, so those segments were excluded. Correlated functional status among segregating V segments might be attributable to linkage disequilibrium, but an unknown experimental factor could not be ruled out. The sequencing pipeline was judged likely to have produced a cluster of highly shared sequence variants as a technical artifact. In vitro tests confirmed that a few of the cytomegalovirus-associated TCR beta chains recognize cytomegalovirus antigens. In the study, approximately 150 TCR beta chains were listed as associated with cytomegalovirus. A later analysis associated 17,000 or so TCR beta sequences with specific HLA alleles at a false discovery rate of 0.05. Because HLA typing was missing for some donors at each locus, association tests included only the typed subset.

Reading from cysteine to phenylalanine, the CDR3 counts 14 amino acids. Of the read, only the CDR3 DNA is kept; its 42 bases are in frame from base 1. Compared with germline, V lacks 3 bases and J lacks 3 bases; bases without a gene match: 6. CDR1 and CDR2, per the germline V gene, are SGHDT and YYEEEE. The cohort comprised several hundred healthy bone marrow donors. Cohort members were all nominally healthy when sampled, although unrecorded immune exposures were likely present. The donor was CMV seronegative and belonged to the group of 350 or so seronegative cohort members. A peripheral blood sample was collected from each donor, and TCR beta sequencing was performed on peripheral blood mononuclear cells. The Qiagen DNeasy Blood Extraction Kit was used to extract genomic DNA from the blood cell samples. Libraries were constructed by the immunoSEQ multiplex PCR assay. A mixture of 60 forward primers for TCR Vbeta segments and 13 reverse primers for TCR Jbeta segments was used in the multiplex PCR. Amplification of the CDR3 region of rearranged TCR beta genes was performed with a multiplex PCR assay on genomic DNA. On the Illumina HiSeq System, the amplified TCR beta libraries were sequenced as 87-base-pair reads. The study's own analysis went as follows. A later analysis tallied around 87 million unique TCR beta chains across the 550 to 850 repertoires, and about 10 million of those chains were shared by two or more donors. To remove PCR and sequencing errors, raw reads were error-corrected and collapsed into unique sequences using a nearest-neighbor algorithm that merged closely related sequences. V, D and J gene segments were assigned by aligning CDR3 sequences to IMGT reference sequences. For a sequence to be retained, at least a six-nucleotide match to both a V gene segment and a J gene segment was required. A rearrangement counted as productive if the CDR3 had no stop codons and remained in frame with V and J, and every other rearrangement counted as non-productive. Following IMGT convention, CDR3 was defined as the stretch from the second conserved V-encoded cysteine to the conserved J-encoded phenylalanine. In an earlier analysis of 587 of the donors, sequences lacking an unambiguous match to a single V gene segment were excluded. In an earlier analysis of a few hundred of the donors, a V segment was called functional when productive rearrangements were above 56.7%, and segregating when the standard deviation between donors exceeded 5%. A statistical classification framework was built to diagnose cytomegalovirus status from the catalog of TCR beta chain sequences. A later analysis assigned V and J genes by comparing TCR nucleotide sequences with IMGT/GENE-DB human TR gene sequences. Using the TCRdist pipeline, a later analysis assigned CDR3 sequences along with most-parsimonious VDJ recombination scenarios. In a later analysis, each TCR beta chain was defined by its CDR3 amino acid sequence together with its V-gene family, and reads lacking a unique V-gene family were excluded. To address suspected cross-contamination and a sequencing artifact, a later analysis removed around 590 highly shared, low-generation-probability nucleotide sequences. In a later analysis, a clonal expansion index for each public chain was calculated from normalized within-repertoire ranks of inferred template counts. In a later analysis, generation probabilities were computed using a VDJ recombination model fitted to out-of-frame rearrangements, and the results were checked against IGoR. Hypergeometric tests were used in a later analysis to score TCR-TCR, TCR-HLA and TCR-CMV co-occurrence, with a repertoire-size bias correction applied to the TCR pairs. False discovery rates were estimated in a later analysis by permuting HLA or CMV assignments 20 times. A later analysis grouped co-occurring TCRs with DBSCAN, adding TCRdist sequence similarity when clustering within HLA-allele-positive subsets. Repertoires with fewer than 30,000 or more than 120,000 public chains, plus five repertoires with anomalous nucleotide sharing, were excluded from co-occurrence clustering. This immuneACCESS table, as held by TCRdb, lists in-frame sequences with V and J called but not all clones. Of the missing ones, under half trace to an unresolved V gene in checked studies; the others have no known cause. Clone size and the V and J calls come from that table; the DNA yielded D and trimming. A total of a few hundred thousand clones appear in this sample, 85% to 90% of them only once. The biggest ten clones account for less than 2.5% of the sample.

This TCR was sampled from a woman under 30 in good health and CMV-seronegative. Specimen: PBMCs. The rearrangement joined TRBV5-6 to TRBJ2-7, with TRBD1 identical over 7 junction bases. The CDR3 loop reads CASSSGTEIYEQYF. The DNA reads as follows: TGTGCCAGCAGCTCGGGGACAGAAATCTACGAGCAGTACTTC.